This entry lists 14 T cell receptor beta chains sequenced from one sample in a study of shared clonotypes between healthy human individuals. Profiled with immunoSEQ multiplex PCR; TCRdb holds only in-frame clones, not every one. The sample has some 1 million clones, 75% seen once. Sequencing was carried out using memory CD4+ T cells sorted from blood. Subset noted: CD45RA-negative fraction. The receptors were gathered from a young man in good health.

The genes are TRBV6-6 and TRBJ2-1; D is ambiguous. V gave up 7 bases and J gave up 7 bases, with 14 bases separating them. The CDR3 contains 13 residues. In germline, CDR1 is MNHNY, CDR2 SVGAGI (reference sequence). The CDR3 DNA sequence: TGTGCCAGCACCGCGCCAATAGAGAATGAGCAGTTCTTC. It yields the protein CASTAPIENEQFF.

The chain employs TRBV7-8 and TRBJ1-6; no clear D gene. Germline CDR1 and CDR2: SGHVS and FQNEAQ. This CDR3 has 19 amino acids. The V gene lost 5 bases and the J gene lost 7 bases, with 27 bases spanning the gap. This CDR3 is CASSPRKRNTEKVNSPLHF. Written as DNA, the CDR3 is TGTGCCAGCAGCCCGCGTAAGAGAAACACTGAAAAAGTGAATTCACCCCTCCACTTT.

The V call is TRBV19, the J call TRBJ2-1; D is possibly TRBD2 (5 bases). Germline V gives CDR1 LNHDA, CDR2 SQIVND (reference sequence). This CDR3 spans 16 amino acids. Deletions cut 4 bases from V and 3 bases from J, with 16 bases between. The CDR3 loop is CASSTSGLGSYNEQFF. The CDR3 DNA is TGTGCCAGTAGTACCTCCGGACTGGGCAGCTACAATGAGCAGTTCTTC. The full variable domain, with the rest looked up from reference TRBV19 and TRBJ2-1, is DGGITQSPKYLFRKEGQNVTLSCEQNLNHDAMYWYRQDPGQGLRLIYYSQIVNDFQKGDIAEGYSVSREKKESFPLTVTSAQKNPTAFYLCASSTSGLGSYNEQFFGPGTRLTVL.

This clone turned up a few times. The rearrangement joins TRBV10-3 to TRBJ1-5; 11 bases agree with TRBD1. V was pared by 0 bases and J by 0 bases, with 4 bases of the junction left unmatched. CDR1 and CDR2 (germline): ENHRY, SYGVKD. There are 18 residues in the CDR3. CDR3 sequence reads: CAISESGQGGISNQPQHF. CDR3 DNA sequence: TGTGCCATCAGTGAGTCGGGACAGGGGGGGATTAGCAATCAGCCCCAGCATTTT.

This clone was detected only a few times. V is TRBV18 and J is TRBJ2-7; a possible D gene is TRBD2 (5 bases). Germline V gene sequence: CDR1 KGHSH, CDR2 LQKENI. This CDR3 contains 15 residues. The V end lost 2 bases, the J end lost 1 base, and 12 bases lay between the germline ends. CDR3 sequence (DNA): TGTGCCAGCTCACCAGCGGGTTCTTGGTCCTACGAGCAGTACTTC. Protein product: CASSPAGSWSYEQYF.

This clone has at least ten counts. V gene TRBV25-1 combines with J gene TRBJ1-3; D perhaps matches TRBD1 (5 bases). V dropped 4 bases and J dropped 0 bases, with 7 bases sitting between them. The CDR3 extends over 14 amino acids. Per the germline V gene, CDR1 is MGHDK and CDR2 is SYGVNS. CDR3 DNA: TGTGCCAGCAGTGCCGGACACTCTGGAAACACCATATATTTT. Translating it yields CASSAGHSGNTIYF.

The J gene is TRBJ2-7, the V gene TRBV11-2, with TRBD1 as a possible D gene (5 bases). CDR3 length: 14 amino acids. The germline V gene encodes CDR1 SGHAT and CDR2 FQNNGV. V was cut by 2 bases and J by 4 bases, with 12 bases left in between. The CDR3 sequence is CASSLSWGVYEQYF. The CDR3 nucleotides read TGTGCCAGCAGCTTAAGTTGGGGCGTATACGAGCAGTACTTC.

This clone was detected once. CDR3 in amino acids: CSVDSSRSSGYTF. In DNA, the CDR3 is TGCAGCGTTGATTCAAGCCGCTCATCTGGCTACACCTTC. The V and J genes are TRBV29-1 and TRBJ1-2; D remains unclear. The CDR3 has 13 residues. The V end was cut by 3 bases, the J end by 7 bases, with 15 bases between. The V gene's germline CDR1 is SQVTM and CDR2 ANQGSEA.

The chain combines TRBV10-3 with TRBJ1-4; TRBD1 matches 7 bases. The germline V gene has CDR1 ENHRY and CDR2 SYGVKD. V lost 4 bases, J lost 5 bases, and 4 bases stayed unmatched. The CDR3 covers 14 residues. CDR3 nucleotides: TGTGCCATCAGTGGCCCGGGACAGAATGAAAAACTGTTTTTT. It yields the protein CAISGPGQNEKLFF.

In its sample, this clone was seen many times. The chain joins TRBV10-3 to TRBJ2-5; D may correspond to TRBD1 or TRBD2 (6 bases each). Germline V gives CDR1 ENHRY, CDR2 SYGVKD. V was clipped by 4 bases and J by 2 bases, with 14 bases between them. This CDR3 is built from 15 residues. CDR3: CAISGGPLAQETQYF. The DNA for the CDR3 is TGTGCCATCAGTGGGGGGCCTCTAGCGCAAGAGACCCAGTACTTC.

The V and J genes are TRBV11-2 and TRBJ2-5, with 13 positions matching TRBD2. CDR1 is SGHAT, CDR2 FQNNGV, per germline. The CDR3 sequence is 16 residues long. With V trimmed by 5 bases and J by 2 bases, 5 bases remained unmatched. CDR3 loop: CASSQLAGGFQETQYF. The CDR3 DNA reads as TGTGCCAGCAGCCAACTAGCGGGGGGGTTTCAAGAGACCCAGTACTTC.

The V and J genes are TRBV6-1 and TRBJ2-2; 8 positions agree with TRBD1. V gave up 5 bases and J gave up 3 bases; unmatched junction bases: 5. Per germline, CDR1 MNHNS and CDR2 SASEGT. The CDR3 has 15 amino acids. CDR3 in amino acids: CASSPGTGDTGELFF. The CDR3 bases are TGTGCCAGCAGTCCCGGGACAGGAGACACCGGGGAGCTGTTTTTT.

This clone was seen a handful of times. The genes are TRBV6-1 and TRBJ2-7; D unclear. CDR3 length equals 11 residues. Germline V gene lookup returns CDR1 MNHNS and CDR2 SASEGT. Trimming took off 10 bases at V and 2 bases at J, with 9 bases between the two ends. CDR3 in DNA: TGTGCCATCTCGGATCCCTACGAGCAGTACTTC. This encodes CAISDPYEQYF.

J is TRBJ1-1 and V is TRBV7-2; D not certain. Germline values: CDR1 SGHTA, CDR2 FQGNSA. The CDR3 spans 14 residues. The germline V and J ends were trimmed by 4 bases and 1 base, with 10 bases remaining between them. The CDR3 region has the DNA TGTGCCAGCAGCTCTGGTGAGAAGAACACTGAAGCTTTCTTT. It yields the protein CASSSGEKNTEAFF.